The 22 T cell receptor beta chains below all came from one sample that was sequenced in a study of shared clonotypes between healthy human individuals. Sequencing used immunoSEQ multiplex PCR; TCRdb keeps in-frame clones, though not all of them. Of around 990,000 clones in the sample, 70% to 80% were seen once. Sequencing was done on a sample of memory CD4+ T cells from PBMCs. Specified subset: CD45RA-negative fraction. The receptors shown here come from a man between 18 and 35 years old in good health. Some clones in this sample may be carry-over from other donors' samples.

As for this clone: The same CDR3 also results from other DNA sequences found in this sample. The genes are TRBV9 and TRBJ2-5; D tentatively fits TRBD1 or TRBD2 (5 bases each). Trimming removed 0 bases from V and 5 bases from J, with 14 bases in between. The germline CDR1 and CDR2 sequences are SGDLS and YYNGEE. This CDR3 is 15 amino acids long. The CDR3 DNA reads as TGTGCCAGCAGCGTAGGAGGGGCTGGCGGCGAGACCCAGTACTTC. Translating gives CASSVGGAGGETQYF.

As for this clone: Within the sample, other DNA sequences also encode this same CDR3. The rearrangement links TRBV7-3 to TRBJ2-2; TRBD1 or TRBD2 may be the D gene (5 bases each). This CDR3 comprises 14 residues. The germline V gene encodes CDR1 SGHTA and CDR2 FQGTGA. V was shortened by 3 bases and J by 8 bases, with 13 bases between the two germline ends. CDR3: CASSFVAGTGELFF. CDR3 sequence (DNA): TGTGCCAGCAGCTTCGTGGCAGGGACGGGGGAGCTGTTTTTT.

This chain links TRBV5-1 with TRBJ2-1; no definite D call. V was trimmed by 0 bases and J by 2 bases, leaving 12 bases between them. This CDR3 region has 16 residues. Germline CDR1 SGHRS, CDR2 YFSETQ. The CDR3 spells CASSLGEGLAYNEQFF. In nucleotides, the CDR3 is TGCGCCAGCAGCTTGGGTGAAGGTCTGGCCTACAATGAGCAGTTCTTC.

This clone has just one count. V and J are TRBV19 and TRBJ2-7; D might be TRBD1 or TRBD2, each matching 6 bases. This CDR3 has 15 residues. V was clipped by 7 bases and J by 3 bases, with 19 bases between them. Germline CDR1 is LNHDA and CDR2 is SQIVND (reference sequence). The chain's CDR3 is CASTIRRGGGYEQYF. CDR3 DNA sequence: TGTGCCAGTACCATCCGCAGGGGAGGTGGCTACGAGCAGTACTTC.

This sequence joins TRBV6-1 and TRBJ2-7, with D possibly matching TRBD2 (6 bases). V was cut by 8 bases and J by 0 bases, with 17 bases left in between. This CDR3 has 15 residues. Germline assignment: CDR1 MNHNS and CDR2 SASEGT. The CDR3 protein is CASGRDAGLSYEQYF. The DNA for the CDR3 is TGTGCCAGCGGGCGCGACGCGGGGCTCTCCTACGAGCAGTACTTC.

This chain uses TRBV30 with TRBJ2-7; D is possibly TRBD2 (5 bases). The V end lost 4 bases, the J end lost 3 bases, and 10 bases lay between the germline ends. The length of the CDR3 is 12 residues. Germline V gene data show CDR1 as GTSNPN and CDR2 as SVGIG (reference sequence). The CDR3 spells CAWTGVGYEQYF. In DNA, the CDR3 is TGTGCCTGGACCGGGGTTGGCTACGAGCAGTACTTC.

This clone appeared a single time. This sequence may be a read error, since a much larger clone differs from it by one base. This chain uses TRBV5-6 with TRBJ2-6; D remains ambiguous. V lost 0 bases to trimming and J lost 0 bases, with 4 bases between them. CDR1 is SGHDT and CDR2 is YYEEEE in the germline V gene. This CDR3 comprises 15 residues. CDR3 nucleotides: TGTGCCAGCAGCTTGGGGGGCTCTGGGGCCAACGTCCTGACTTTC. Amino acid sequence: CASSLGGSGANVLTF.

This clone has a handful of counts. The V and J genes are TRBV2 and TRBJ1-2, with D possibly being TRBD1 (5 bases). The CDR3 totals 16 residues. The ends were cut back, 1 base at V and 7 bases at J, with 19 bases in the middle. From germline, CDR1 is SNHLY and CDR2 FYNNEI. The CDR3 loop is CASSEGVRGYRSGYTF. In DNA, the CDR3 is TGTGCCAGCAGTGAAGGAGTTCGGGGGTACCGCTCTGGCTACACCTTC. The variable domain in full, with the rest retrieved from reference TRBV2 and TRBJ1-2, is EPEVTQTPSHQVTQMGQEVILRCVPISNHLYFYWYRQILGQKVEFLVSFYNNEISEKSEIFDDQFSVERPDGSNFTLKIRSTKLEDSAMYFCASSEGVRGYRSGYTFGSGTRLTVV.

The table lists this clone with a few counts. The V gene is TRBV11-2, the J gene TRBJ2-7; D is ambiguous. V was cut by 3 bases and J by 3 bases, with 3 bases left in between. Looked up from germline, CDR1 is SGHAT and CDR2 is FQNNGV. The CDR3 sequence is 11 residues long. CDR3 sequence: CASSFIYEQYF. CDR3 DNA sequence: TGTGCCAGCAGCTTTATCTACGAGCAGTACTTC.

To note about this clone: The same CDR3 arises from other DNA sequences in this sample as well. The chain links TRBV2 to TRBJ2-3; no firm D call. This CDR3 contains 13 residues. Germline CDR1 SNHLY, CDR2 FYNNEI. V lost 1 base and J 3 bases, leaving 5 bases between the germline ends. The CDR3 nucleotides read TGTGCCAGCAGTGAAGAGCTGACAGATACGCAGTATTTT. Translation: CASSEELTDTQYF.

The V and J genes are TRBV4-2 and TRBJ2-7; D is ambiguous. Germline lookup yields CDR1 LGHNA and CDR2 YNFKEQ. Trimming took 4 bases from V and 2 from J, leaving 12 bases between them. This CDR3 spans 14 amino acids. The CDR3 bases are TGTGCCAGCAGCCTTGACCGCGTGCCCTACGAGCAGTACTTC. Translating gives CASSLDRVPYEQYF.

In nucleotides, the CDR3 is TGTGCCAGCAGCCAACCCGGACAGGAAGACTATGGCTACACCTTC. Protein product: CASSQPGQEDYGYTF. The chain links TRBV4-2 to TRBJ1-2, with 7 bases lining up with TRBD1. Per the germline V gene, CDR1 is LGHNA and CDR2 is YNFKEQ. Trimming took 2 bases from V and 3 from J; bases not matched to a gene: 6. CDR3 size: 15 residues.

This chain joins TRBV5-4 and TRBJ1-5; 10 positions agree with TRBD1. V was clipped by 4 bases and J by 7 bases; unmatched bases: 8. Germline V gene sequence: CDR1 SGHNT, CDR2 YYREEE (reference sequence). The CDR3 is made up of 15 amino acids. The CDR3 DNA follows: TGTGCCAGCAGCCCCCCTGGACAGGGGGAACAGCCCCAGCATTTT. Translation gives CASSPPGQGEQPQHF.

The CDR3 DNA is TGCGCCAGCAGCTTGGACGGACAGGTCCCTGAAAAACTGTTTTTT. It encodes CASSLDGQVPEKLFF. This chain links TRBV5-1 with TRBJ1-4, with 7 bases aligning to TRBD1. The CDR3 length is 15 residues. V gave up 0 bases and J gave up 7 bases; unmatched junction bases: 6. Germline assignment: CDR1 SGHRS and CDR2 YFSETQ.

J is TRBJ2-1 and V is TRBV7-2, with 10 bases fitting TRBD2. The CDR3 length is 16 residues. J lost 3 bases, V lost 4 bases, and 6 bases had no gene match. The germline V gene has CDR1 SGHTA and CDR2 FQGNSA. CDR3 region: CASSSGTSARYNEQFF. The DNA of the CDR3 is TGTGCCAGCAGCTCGGGGACTAGCGCCCGCTACAATGAGCAGTTCTTC.

The rearrangement links TRBV5-5 to TRBJ2-1; no firm D call. V was clipped by 3 bases and J by 10 bases, with 11 bases between them. Germline V lookup: CDR1 SGHKS, CDR2 YYEKEE (reference sequence). This CDR3 is built from 12 residues. The CDR3 spells CASSSPLGEQFF. DNA for the CDR3: TGTGCCAGCAGCTCCCCGTTGGGGGAGCAGTTCTTC.

The chain's CDR3 is CASSSDRESGNTIYF. Written as DNA, the CDR3 is TGTGCCAGCAGCTCCGACAGGGAATCGGGAAACACCATATATTTT. This chain links TRBV7-9 with TRBJ1-3, with 7 nucleotides matching TRBD1. The germline CDR1 and CDR2 sequences are SEHNR and FQNEAQ (reference sequence). This CDR3 spans 15 amino acids. The trim removed 4 bases at V and 4 bases at J, leaving 7 bases unmatched. The full variable domain, completed using reference TRBV7-9 and TRBJ1-3, is DTGVSQNPRHKITKRGQNVTFRCDPISEHNRLYWYRQTLGQGPEFLTYFQNEAQLEKSRLLSDRFSAERPKGSFSTLEIQRTEQGDSAMYLCASSSDRESGNTIYFGEGSWLTVV.

V and J are TRBV15 and TRBJ1-6, with D perhaps TRBD1 (5 bases). V was clipped by 0 bases and J by 9 bases, with 12 bases between them. This CDR3 has 15 residues. Germline V gene sequence: CDR1 LNHNV, CDR2 YYDKDF (reference sequence). This chain's CDR3 is CATSRDGGPSSPLHF. The CDR3 DNA sequence: TGTGCCACCAGCAGAGATGGGGGACCTTCTTCACCCCTCCACTTT. Based on the CDR3 plus reference TRBV15 and TRBJ1-6, the full variable domain is DAMVIQNPRYQVTQFGKPVTLSCSQTLNHNVMYWYQQKSSQAPKLLFHYYDKDFNNEADTPDNFQSRRPNTSFCFLDIRSPGLGDTAMYLCATSRDGGPSSPLHFGNGTRLTVT.

CDR3 amino acids: CASSLGTASYNEQFF. The CDR3 region has the DNA TGTGCCAGCTCACTCGGGACAGCCTCCTACAATGAGCAGTTCTTC. The chain uses TRBV18 and TRBJ2-1, with TRBD1 matching over 7 bases. CDR3 length: 15 amino acids. V lost 4 bases and J lost 0; bases outside the gene matches: 3. The germline gives CDR1 KGHSH, CDR2 LQKENI.

The chain uses TRBV4-1 and TRBJ2-3; no clear D. The CDR3 contains 15 residues. Germline-derived CDR1 and CDR2 are MGHRA and YSYEKL. Trimming took 5 bases from V and 4 from J, leaving 16 bases between them. CDR3 nucleotide sequence: TGCGCCAGCAGCTATGTCCCGGATGGCGCAGATACGCAGTATTTT. This translates into CASSYVPDGADTQYF.

The chain recombines TRBV29-1 with TRBJ1-1, with D possibly TRBD1 on 5 matching bases. V was clipped by 3 bases and J by 9 bases, with 11 bases between them. This CDR3 contains 11 residues. The germline V gene encodes CDR1 SQVTM and CDR2 ANQGSEA. In nucleotides, the CDR3 is TGCAGCGTTGAGTGGGGCGGGCAAGCTTTCTTT. Its translation is CSVEWGGQAFF.

The gene calls are TRBV29-1 and TRBJ2-3, with D possibly matching TRBD2 (8 bases). The CDR3 runs to 14 residues. Germline CDR1 is SQVTM and CDR2 is ANQGSEA. Trimming left V 7 bases short and J 4 bases short, with 18 bases between. In DNA, the CDR3 is TGCAGCGCCACAGGGGCGGGAGGCGCAGATACGCAGTATTTT. Encoded protein: CSATGAGGADTQYF.